The next 29 T cell receptor beta chains were all read from a single sample in a study of monozygotic twins with inflammatory bowel disease (dated by TCRdb to between 2018 and 2021). Receptor amplification or capture employed 5' RACE. These reads were obtained on an Illumina HiSeq 2500. TCRdb reprocessed the public reads and reports one entry per CDR3 protein sequence, without DNA. Per the sample table, the count is approximately 150,000 distinct CDR3 sequences. Together, the top ten hold about 8% of the sample. The sample comprised blood. The receptors shown here come from a human donor with ulcerative colitis or Crohn's disease, or a healthy co-twin of an affected twin (not recorded which).

The rearrangement links TRBV20-1 to TRBJ2-7; absent DNA, TCRdb's TRBD1 call cannot be checked. Germline V gene lookup returns CDR1 DFQATT and CDR2 SNEGSKA (reference sequence). The CDR3 length is 13 residues. The CDR3 sequence: CSATTGGEYEQYF.

V gene TRBV12-3 or TRBV12-4 combines with J gene TRBJ1-2; TCRdb proposes TRBD1, but this gene call is untestable without DNA. The CDR3 runs to 14 residues. CDR3 in amino acids: CASNPGQGGVGYTF.

The rearrangement joins TRBV20-1 to TRBJ2-3; TCRdb proposes TRBD1, but this gene call is untestable without DNA. The CDR3 extends over 13 amino acids. CDR1 is DFQATT and CDR2 is SNEGSKA in the germline V gene (reference sequence). The CDR3 sequence is CSVNRDGTDTQYF.

The V call is TRBV7-8, the J call TRBJ1-1; TCRdb's D call, TRBD1, is unchecked because there is no DNA. CDR1 and CDR2 (germline): SGHVS, FQNEAQ. This CDR3 contains 20 residues. The CDR3 loop reads CASSSKGGGEQGAVGTEAFF. The entire variable domain, with the rest obtained from reference TRBV7-8 and TRBJ1-1, is as follows: GAGVSQSPRYKVAKRGQDVALRCDPISGHVSLFWYQQALGQGPEFLTYFQNEAQLDKSGLPSDRFFAERPEGSVSTLKIQRTQQEDSAVYLCASSSKGGGEQGAVGTEAFFGQGTRLTVV.

The rearrangement joins TRBV7-6 to TRBJ2-1; TCRdb's D call of TRBD2 is untestable without DNA. Germline loops: CDR1 SGHVS, CDR2 FNYEAQ. The length of the CDR3 is 15 residues. The CDR3 region is CASSLELAANNEQFF.

The chain carries TRBV25-1 and TRBJ2-1. Germline CDR1 MGHDK, CDR2 SYGVNS. The CDR3 spans 14 residues. The CDR3: CASSDWQTYNEQFF.

The chain employs TRBV21-1 and TRBJ1-5; the TCRdb D gene call, TRBD1, has no DNA to confirm it. TRBV21-1 is assigned pseudogene status. This CDR3 comprises 15 residues. The CDR3 protein is CASSKGGGANQPQHF.

The rearrangement joins TRBV7-6 to TRBJ1-1. Per germline, CDR1 SGHVS and CDR2 FNYEAQ. CDR3 length equals 15 residues. CDR3 amino acids: CASSLGGQMNTEAFF.

The chain joins TRBV6-2 or TRBV6-3 to TRBJ1-1. The CDR3 runs 16 residues. Per germline, CDR1 MNHEY and CDR2 SVGEGT. Here the CDR3 reads CASSYSRTGLGAEAFF.

The gene calls are TRBV4-1 and TRBJ1-2; lacking DNA, the TRBD1 call made by TCRdb goes unchecked. Germline V gene sequence: CDR1 MGHRA, CDR2 YSYEKL. The CDR3 is 15 residues long. CDR3 sequence reads: CASSQMDRSLGGYTF.

The gene calls are TRBV29-1 and TRBJ1-1; TCRdb picks TRBD1, but there is no DNA to check that call. Germline CDR1 SQVTM, CDR2 ANQGSEA. The CDR3 spans 13 residues. The CDR3 region is CSARPHGNTEAFF. Full variable domain (remainder filled in from reference TRBV29-1 and TRBJ1-1): SAVISQKPSRDICQRGTSLTIQCQVDSQVTMMFWYRQQPGQSLTLIATANQGSEATYESGFVIDKFPISRPNLTFSTLTVSNMSPEDSSIYLCSARPHGNTEAFFGQGTRLTVV.

The chain has TRBV18 and TRBJ1-2; TCRdb lists TRBD1, though no DNA is available to test this call. Germline V gene sequence: CDR1 KGHSH, CDR2 LQKENI. The CDR3 extends over 14 amino acids. CDR3 in amino acids: CASSPDRQGSGYTF.

J is TRBJ2-7 and V is TRBV18; the D call from TCRdb, TRBD2, cannot be confirmed without DNA. CDR3 size: 22 residues. Per the germline V gene, CDR1 is KGHSH and CDR2 is LQKENI. CDR3 amino acids: CASSPDPDINPGLAGPSYEQYF.

The chain uses TRBV6-5 and TRBJ2-7; the D call from TCRdb, TRBD2, cannot be confirmed without DNA. This CDR3 is built from 16 residues. Germline CDR1 reads MNHEY; CDR2 reads SVGAGI. CDR3 loop: CASSYSPAGGPGEQYF.

The chain uses TRBV12-3 or TRBV12-4 and TRBJ2-5; the TCRdb call, TRBD1, lacks DNA for checking. CDR3 length: 17 amino acids. Here the CDR3 reads CASVKLGGQPYQETQYF.

J is TRBJ1-5 and V is TRBV6-1; TCRdb outputs TRBD1, but without DNA this stays unchecked. The CDR3 totals 15 residues. Germline V gene lookup returns CDR1 MNHNS and CDR2 SASEGT. The CDR3 sequence: CASSPVTGVGQPQHF.

The chain links TRBV6-5 to TRBJ2-2; the TRBD1 assignment by TCRdb is unverifiable without DNA. There are 19 residues in the CDR3. Germline CDR1 and CDR2: MNHEY and SVGAGI. CDR3 region: CASSYYLDRGRVNTGELFF.

CDR3 region: CASSRTGGPDEQFF. This chain joins TRBV5-4 and TRBJ2-1; TCRdb's assignment of TRBD2 cannot be checked, as there is no DNA. Germline V gene sequence: CDR1 SGHNT, CDR2 YYREEE (reference sequence). This CDR3 is 14 amino acids long.

The gene calls are TRBV6-1 and TRBJ2-3; TCRdb's D call of TRBD2 is untestable without DNA. In germline, CDR1 is MNHNS, CDR2 SASEGT. CDR3 length equals 15 residues. This chain's CDR3 is CASRSPGLGTDTQYF.

The chain uses TRBV23-1 and TRBJ2-2; with no DNA, the TCRdb D assignment of TRBD1 cannot be verified. TRBV23-1 is labeled an ORF, and its function is uncertain. This CDR3 contains 16 residues. CDR3 amino acids: CASSQRTGDNTGELFF.

The chain joins TRBV30 to TRBJ1-1. Germline V gives CDR1 GTSNPN, CDR2 SVGIG (reference sequence). The CDR3 is made up of 13 amino acids. The chain's CDR3 is CAWSARTLGEAFF. Full variable domain (rest looked up from reference TRBV30 and TRBJ1-1): SQTIHQWPATLVQPVGSPLSLECTVEGTSNPNLYWYRQAAGRGLQLLFYSVGIGQISSEVPQNLSASRPQDRQFILSSKKLLLSDSGFYLCAWSARTLGEAFFGQGTRLTVV.

The chain employs TRBV2 and TRBJ2-3; no DNA is available, so the TRBD1 call from TCRdb remains unchecked. Germline V lookup: CDR1 SNHLY, CDR2 FYNNEI. CDR3 length: 15 amino acids. CDR3 in amino acids: CASSGGPHTTDTQYF.

The CDR3 loop reads CSVETASGRIEQYF. The gene calls are TRBV29-1 and TRBJ2-7; the TCRdb call, TRBD2, lacks DNA for checking. Germline assignment: CDR1 SQVTM and CDR2 ANQGSEA. CDR3 size: 14 residues.

This chain connects TRBV5-1 to TRBJ2-2; the D gene TCRdb calls, TRBD1, cannot be checked with no DNA. The germline V gene has CDR1 SGHRS and CDR2 YFSETQ. This CDR3 contains 17 residues. CDR3 loop: CASSSTGQGVGTGELFF.

This chain joins TRBV7-2 and TRBJ2-3; without DNA, the TCRdb call of TRBD2 cannot be checked. The germline V gene has CDR1 SGHTA and CDR2 FQGNSA. The CDR3 is 16 amino acids. CDR3 loop: CASSPLAGGGPDTQYF.

The V call is TRBV6-1, the J call TRBJ2-1; no DNA is available, so the TRBD1 call from TCRdb remains unchecked. The CDR3 loop spans 17 amino acids. Looked up from germline, CDR1 is MNHNS and CDR2 is SASEGT. This CDR3 reads CASTRGPGQGRANEQFF.

The gene calls are TRBV19 and TRBJ2-1; TCRdb names TRBD2, which stays unverified in the absence of DNA. The CDR3 runs 14 residues. Germline CDR1 LNHDA, CDR2 SQIVND (reference sequence). The CDR3 here is CASASGSSIGEQFF.

J is TRBJ1-5 and V is TRBV10-3; TCRdb picks TRBD1, but there is no DNA to check that call. CDR3 length: 14 residues. The germline CDR1 and CDR2 sequences are ENHRY and SYGVKD. The CDR3 loop reads CAISLGASNQPQHF.

V usage is TRBV6-1 and J usage is TRBJ2-5; as DNA is missing, the TRBD2 call by TCRdb cannot be tested. The CDR3 totals 16 residues. Germline V gene lookup returns CDR1 MNHNS and CDR2 SASEGT. The CDR3 spells CASRGLAGGRGETQYF.